This T cell receptor beta chain was recorded in a study of molecular identifiers for immune sequencing clone quantification. Study observations and caveats: Clones with over 20 RNA copies captured over 98% of effector molecules but under 1% of naive ones.

This clonotype was seen a handful of times. What it recognizes is unknown. TCRdb processed the PCR reads anew with MiXCR; each CDR3 protein has one entry. The profile shows approximately 20,000 distinct CDR3 sequences, around 23% of them singletons. Germline V gives CDR1 DFQATT, CDR2 SNEGSKA (reference sequence). The CDR3 loop spans 13 amino acids. Trimming cost V 3 bases and J 7 bases, with 16 bases left between them. Source material: naive CD8+ T cells from blood, with Jurkat cell RNA spiked in. Subset specified: FACS-sorted CD8+CD4-CCR7+CD45RA+ naive T cells. The chain is built from TRBV20-1 and TRBJ2-7; D remains unclear. The sequence derives from a human donor in good health. Some libraries in this study had Jurkat cell RNA spiked in. The CDR3 sequence: CSARELSSAEQYF. The DNA for the CDR3 is TGCAGTGCTAGGGAGCTCTCCTCGGCGGAGCAGTACTTC.